The 30 T cell receptor beta chains below come from one sample, sequenced in a study of cytomegalovirus exposure and HLA in healthy donors. PCR employed 60 Vbeta and 13 Jbeta primers. Repertoires were generated with immunoSEQ multiplex PCR, while TCRdb's copy carries only in-frame clones and drops some. The repertoire holds approximately 180,000 clones, with over 75% as singletons. The sample consisted of PBMCs. Every receptor here comes from a man aged 18 to 30 in good health and CMV-seronegative.

This chain uses TRBV19 with TRBJ1-4; D is unclear. This CDR3 region has 15 residues. Germline V CDR1 and CDR2: LNHDA, SQIVND (reference sequence). The V end was cut by 3 bases, the J end by 8 bases, with 16 bases between. The CDR3 protein is CASSIPQVLKEKLFF. In DNA form, the CDR3 reads TGTGCCAGTAGTATCCCGCAGGTCCTAAAGGAAAAACTGTTTTTT.

CDR3 coding DNA: TGTGCCAGCAGTGAAGAGGCAGGGGGTCCCTACGAGCAGTACTTC. It codes for CASSEEAGGPYEQYF. The V gene is TRBV2, the J gene TRBJ2-7; the match to TRBD1 covers 7 bases. Trimming removed 1 base from V and 2 bases from J; junction bases left unmatched: 5. There are 15 residues in the CDR3. Per the germline V gene, CDR1 is SNHLY and CDR2 is FYNNEI.

The rearrangement uses TRBV18 and TRBJ2-6, with D possibly being TRBD2 (5 bases). V dropped 10 bases and J dropped 2 bases, with 9 bases sitting between them. CDR1 and CDR2 (germline): KGHSH, LQKENI. The CDR3 extends over 13 amino acids. The CDR3 spells CATRDAGANVLTF. The CDR3 DNA sequence: TGTGCCACGAGGGATGCTGGGGCCAACGTCCTGACTTTC.

This chain joins TRBV25-1 and TRBJ1-2, with D unresolved. Trimming stripped 0 bases from V and 0 bases from J, with 5 bases between. The CDR3 is 14 residues long. Germline CDR1 reads MGHDK; CDR2 reads SYGVNS. This chain's CDR3 is CASSEYNTNYGYTF. The CDR3 DNA follows: TGTGCCAGCAGTGAATATAATACTAACTATGGCTACACCTTC.

The rearrangement links TRBV19 to TRBJ1-5; D unclear. V dropped 4 bases and J dropped 1 base, with 8 bases sitting between them. From germline, CDR1 is LNHDA and CDR2 SQIVND (reference sequence). The CDR3 consists of 14 residues. The CDR3 sequence: CASSNSRSNQPQHF. The CDR3 nucleotides are TGTGCCAGTAGTAATTCCAGAAGCAATCAGCCCCAGCATTTT.

The chain recombines TRBV7-9 with TRBJ2-3, with unresolved D. V was pared by 5 bases and J by 1 base, with 13 bases between. The CDR3 loop spans 15 amino acids. The V gene's germline CDR1 is SEHNR and CDR2 FQNEAQ (reference sequence). Written as DNA, the CDR3 is TGTGCCAGCAGCCCCCAGGTAGAACGCACAGATACGCAGTATTTT. Translated, it gives CASSPQVERTDTQYF.

In this sample, this clone turned up once. V is TRBV7-2 and J is TRBJ2-5; perhaps TRBD2 as D (5 bases). The germline V gene has CDR1 SGHTA and CDR2 FQGNSA. The CDR3 loop spans 14 amino acids. V dropped 3 bases and J dropped 3 bases, with 11 bases sitting between them. The CDR3 DNA reads as TGTGCCAGCAGCTTCGGAGGAAGGAAAGAGACCCAGTACTTC. It encodes CASSFGGRKETQYF.

This CDR3 reads CASSLGLTSGPATQYF. Here the CDR3 DNA reads TGTGCCAGCAGCTTAGGATTGACTAGCGGACCTGCTACGCAGTATTTT. J is TRBJ2-3 and V is TRBV13, with 9 bases aligning to TRBD2. Germline loops: CDR1 PRHDT, CDR2 FYEKMQ (reference sequence). V shed 0 bases, J shed 8 bases, and the junction held 9 bases outside the gene matches. The CDR3 covers 16 residues.

The V and J genes are TRBV18 and TRBJ1-1; 9 positions match TRBD1. The germline V gene has CDR1 KGHSH and CDR2 LQKENI. V shed 3 bases and J 4 bases; nucleotides not matched to a gene: 9. This CDR3 is 16 amino acids long. DNA for the CDR3: TGTGCCAGCTCACCTACCGACAGGGGGGAGAGCACTGAAGCTTTCTTT. This sequence encodes CASSPTDRGESTEAFF.

This clone has just one count. The chain employs TRBV7-2 and TRBJ2-1, with 7 bases aligning to TRBD2. The CDR3 has 13 amino acids. V lost 1 base, J lost 10 bases, and 4 bases stayed unmatched. Germline V gene lookup returns CDR1 SGHTA and CDR2 FQGNSA. CDR3 sequence reads: CASSLGGGGEQFF. The CDR3 coding sequence is TGTGCCAGCAGCTTAGGCGGGGGAGGCGAGCAGTTCTTC.

The chain is built from TRBV4-1 and TRBJ1-4; 8 bases are a match to TRBD1. V lost 1 base and J lost 8; bases outside the gene matches: 3. The CDR3 has 14 residues. Germline loops: CDR1 MGHRA, CDR2 YSYEKL. The CDR3 loop reads CASSQGRGREKLFF. The CDR3 DNA is TGCGCCAGCAGCCAAGGCAGGGGGCGAGAAAAACTGTTTTTT.

The CDR3 sequence: CASSAPGGEQFF. The CDR3 DNA reads TGTGCCAGCAGCGCTCCCGGGGGTGAGCAGTTCTTC. This rearrangement joins TRBV9 to TRBJ2-1; possibly TRBD2 for D (6 bases). V shed 3 bases and J shed 9 bases, with 10 bases lying between them. Germline V gene lookup returns CDR1 SGDLS and CDR2 YYNGEE. This CDR3 is 12 amino acids long.

V usage is TRBV7-2 and J usage is TRBJ1-3; D gene ambiguous. V was clipped by 5 bases and J by 0 bases, with 11 bases between them. Germline CDR1 is SGHTA and CDR2 is FQGNSA. CDR3 length equals 15 residues. The CDR3 nucleotides are TGTGCCAGCAGCGCCGTGGCAGACTCTGGAAACACCATATATTTT. Translated: CASSAVADSGNTIYF.

This clone was counted between two and nine times. This chain connects TRBV19 to TRBJ2-7; TRBD2 agrees at 7 bases. The V segment lost 4 bases and the J segment 6 bases; nucleotides outside the gene matches: 9. CDR3 size: 14 residues. Germline V gene data show CDR1 as LNHDA and CDR2 as SQIVND (reference sequence). This CDR3 reads CASSSVGGSLEQYF. The CDR3 DNA reads TGTGCCAGTAGTAGTGTCGGGGGGTCCCTCGAGCAGTACTTC.

The genes are TRBV9 and TRBJ1-1; D is uncertain. CDR3 size: 14 residues. Trimming stripped 4 bases from V and 2 bases from J, with 12 bases between. Germline V gene sequence: CDR1 SGDLS, CDR2 YYNGEE. The chain's CDR3 is CASSSSLLNTEAFF. CDR3 DNA sequence: TGTGCCAGCAGCTCAAGCCTACTTAACACTGAAGCTTTCTTT.

This clone was seen just once. The chain links TRBV6-1 to TRBJ1-2; possible D gene TRBD1, 5 bases. V was shortened by 10 bases and J by 5 bases, with 20 bases between the two germline ends. The CDR3 length is 14 residues. Per germline, CDR1 MNHNS and CDR2 SASEGT. The CDR3 reads CATSPWGEQYGYTF. As DNA, the CDR3 is TGTGCCACCTCCCCCTGGGGGGAGCAGTATGGCTACACCTTC.

The J gene is TRBJ1-1, the V gene TRBV6-5; TRBD1 might be the D (6 bases). CDR1 and CDR2 (germline): MNHEY, SVGAGI. This CDR3 has 15 amino acids. V shed 6 bases and J shed 0 bases, with 14 bases lying between them. The CDR3 DNA reads as TGTGCCAGCAGGCATCCGGGACAAGTGAACACTGAAGCTTTCTTT. As protein: CASRHPGQVNTEAFF.

This rearrangement joins TRBV6-1 to TRBJ2-7; TRBD2 agrees at 11 bases. The CDR3 has 12 residues. Germline loops: CDR1 MNHNS, CDR2 SASEGT. The CDR3: CASSTNSGRGGV. CDR3 nucleotides: TGTGCCAGCTCTACTAATAGCGGGAGGGGGGGGGTC.

This clone was counted once. The chain joins TRBV7-2 to TRBJ2-6; 8 nucleotides align to TRBD1. This CDR3 is 18 amino acids long. The ends lost 5 bases at V and 0 bases at J; junction bases unmatched: 9. Germline values: CDR1 SGHTA, CDR2 FQGNSA. The CDR3 coding sequence is TGTGCCAGCAGCCTCAGGGACAGGCAATACTCTGGGGCCAACGTCCTGACTTTC. Translated: CASSLRDRQYSGANVLTF.

The V and J genes are TRBV27 and TRBJ2-5, with TRBD1 identical over 9 bases. CDR1 is MNHEY and CDR2 is SMNVEV in the germline V gene (reference sequence). Trimming took 4 bases from V and 1 from J; bases not matched to a gene: 10. The CDR3 is 17 amino acids. This CDR3 reads CASSYAGTGKGQETQYF. As DNA, the CDR3 is TGTGCCAGCAGTTACGCCGGGACAGGGAAAGGCCAAGAGACCCAGTACTTC.

This clone has just a few counts. The gene calls are TRBV10-3 and TRBJ2-3, with D possibly TRBD2 on 6 matching bases. Trimming cost V 7 bases and J 2 bases, with 22 bases left between them. This CDR3 spans 17 amino acids. Germline V gene sequence: CDR1 ENHRY, CDR2 SYGVKD. The CDR3 nucleotides read TGTGCCATCACCAGAACACTAGCACCGAGGGCCACAGATACGCAGTATTTT. It encodes CAITRTLAPRATDTQYF.

CDR3 DNA sequence: TGTGCCAGCAGCCTGGGGTACGGGACAGGGAGCACCGGGGAGCTGTTTTTT. Translation gives CASSLGYGTGSTGELFF. The chain recombines TRBV13 with TRBJ2-2; 9 bases are shared with TRBD1. The CDR3 extends over 17 amino acids. The germline V gene encodes CDR1 PRHDT and CDR2 FYEKMQ (reference sequence). The J segment lost 4 bases and the V segment lost 5 bases, leaving 11 bases of the junction unmatched.

The chain uses TRBV13 and TRBJ2-1, with no clear D. This CDR3 region has 13 residues. CDR1 PRHDT and CDR2 FYEKMQ come from the germline V gene (reference sequence). Trimming cost V 5 bases and J 6 bases, with 11 bases left between them. The DNA of the CDR3 is TGTGCCAGCAGCCGTGAGGTAGGCAATGAGCAGTTCTTC. Translated, it gives CASSREVGNEQFF.

CDR3 sequence: CASSVGDRVPVDGYTF. The CDR3 coding sequence is TGTGCCAGCAGCGTAGGGGACAGGGTCCCGGTGGATGGCTACACCTTC. The rearrangement joins TRBV9 to TRBJ1-2; 9 bases match TRBD1. Germline trimming cut 0 bases from V and 6 bases from J; bases unmatched to any gene: 9. The germline gives CDR1 SGDLS, CDR2 YYNGEE. The CDR3 consists of 16 residues.

This clone occurred a few times. The V call is TRBV7-2, the J call TRBJ2-2, with D perhaps matching TRBD1 (5 bases). Trimming took off 3 bases at V and 1 base at J, with 9 bases between the two ends. This CDR3 is 15 amino acids long. The germline V gene encodes CDR1 SGHTA and CDR2 FQGNSA. The DNA for the CDR3 is TGTGCCAGCAGCTTGGATACAGGGAACACCGGGGAGCTGTTTTTT. Protein: CASSLDTGNTGELFF.

This clone was recorded only once. V usage is TRBV13 and J usage is TRBJ1-2; 7 positions match TRBD1. Trimming took 5 bases from V and 2 from J; bases not matched to a gene: 8. From germline, CDR1 is PRHDT and CDR2 FYEKMQ (reference sequence). The CDR3 totals 15 residues. The CDR3 nucleotides are TGTGCCAGCAGCCCACGGGCAGGGGGAAACTATGGCTACACCTTC. The encoded protein is CASSPRAGGNYGYTF.

The chain joins TRBV7-2 to TRBJ2-3, with TRBD2 matching over 8 bases. Trimming cost V 3 bases and J 1 base; bases outside gene matches: 3. The CDR3 is 15 amino acids. Germline CDR1 SGHTA, CDR2 FQGNSA. CDR3 loop: CASSFTAGGTDTQYF. Written as DNA, the CDR3 is TGTGCCAGCAGCTTTACAGCGGGAGGCACAGATACGCAGTATTTT.

The V and J genes are TRBV5-1 and TRBJ2-3; 8 nucleotides line up with TRBD1. Germline V gene sequence: CDR1 SGHRS, CDR2 YFSETQ. CDR3 length: 15 residues. With 2 bases clipped from V and 4 bases from J, the junction kept 6 bases outside the gene matches. CDR3 in DNA: TGCGCCAGCAGCTTCACAGGGGGTAACTCAGATACGCAGTATTTT. Protein: CASSFTGGNSDTQYF.

This chain links TRBV9 with TRBJ2-7; tentative D call: TRBD2 (5 bases). Trimming removed 0 bases at V and 5 bases at J, with 12 bases between. Per the germline V gene, CDR1 is SGDLS and CDR2 is YYNGEE. The CDR3 length is 14 residues. This CDR3 is CASSVGGSSNEQYF. The CDR3 DNA sequence: TGTGCCAGCAGCGTAGGAGGGAGTAGCAACGAGCAGTACTTC.

This rearrangement joins TRBV4-3 to TRBJ2-7; 7 bases are shared with TRBD2. Unmatched junction bases numbered 6, after V lost 3 bases and J lost 7 bases. Germline V gene sequence: CDR1 LGHNA, CDR2 YSLEER. This CDR3 region has 13 residues. Here the CDR3 DNA reads TGCGCCAGCAGCCAGAGCGGGGAACGGGAGCAGTACTTC. This translates into CASSQSGEREQYF.